Shown below are 19 T cell receptor beta chains from a single sample sequenced in a study of post-analysis software for immune sequencing data (dated by TCRdb to the mid-2010s). These receptors have no identified antigens. What the research found in general, with its limitations: Significantly higher frequencies in patients than in controls were found for a few TRBV segments, including TRBV5-6, TRBV5-1 and TRBV20-1.

Library method: PCR. The sample was run on an Illumina HiSeq 2500. To reduce PCR and sequencing biases, unique molecular identifiers were built into the TCR beta cDNA libraries. TCRdb reworked the public reads: Q25 trimming with fastp, MiXCR clone assembly, productive beta chains retained. Duplicate CDR3 protein sequences are folded into a single record with the most common DNA and genes. The sample contains hundreds of thousands of distinct CDR3 sequences, about 27% of them found a single time. The ten largest account for approximately 0.55% of the sample. The sample was blood. These TCRs come from a girl between 5 and 17 years old with multiple sclerosis.

The CDR3 is CASSQERGGGEAFF. CDR3 nucleotides: TGTGCCAGCAGCCAAGAAAGGGGAGGGGGTGAAGCTTTCTTT. The chain joins TRBV3-1 to TRBJ1-1, with a possible D match to TRBD1 (6 bases). The CDR3 extends over 14 amino acids. Trimming removed 0 bases from V and 7 bases from J, with 12 bases in between. The germline CDR1 and CDR2 sequences are LGHDT and YNNKEL (reference sequence).

This clonotype was observed a handful of times. V usage is TRBV9 and J usage is TRBJ2-1; D might be TRBD2 (6 bases). Germline V gene sequence: CDR1 SGDLS, CDR2 YYNGEE. Trimming removed 3 bases at V and 2 bases at J, with 12 bases between. The CDR3 has 15 amino acids. The CDR3, as DNA: TGTGCCAGCAGCGCGGGACTCCTAACCTACAATGAGCAGTTCTTC. It codes for CASSAGLLTYNEQFF.

In this sample, this clonotype turned up a few times. The chain couples TRBV15 to TRBJ2-7; TRBD1 matches 8 bases. The ends lost 5 bases at V and 8 bases at J; junction bases unmatched: 14. Germline-derived CDR1 and CDR2 are LNHNV and YYDKDF (reference sequence). The CDR3 totals 15 residues. The CDR3 region has the DNA TGTGCCACCAGCGGATTAAGGACAGGGTTAAGGAAGCAGTACTTC. Translation gives CATSGLRTGLRKQYF.

V gene TRBV20-1 combines with J gene TRBJ2-7; TRBD2 aligns across 13 bases. The germline CDR1 and CDR2 sequences are DFQATT and SNEGSKA (reference sequence). This CDR3 is 16 amino acids long. V trimming: 4 bases; J trimming: 1 base; junction bases outside the gene matches: 7. CDR3 sequence: CSAIGLAGDASYEQYF. The CDR3 DNA is TGCAGTGCTATCGGACTAGCGGGAGACGCATCCTACGAGCAGTACTTC.

The count of this clonotype is one. The V and J genes are TRBV6-1 and TRBJ1-2, with D possibly TRBD1 on 5 matching bases. Trimming removed 4 bases from V and 9 bases from J, with 9 bases in between. Germline V gene sequence: CDR1 MNHNS, CDR2 SASEGT. The CDR3 extends over 11 amino acids. The CDR3 sequence is CASSVQERYTF. In DNA form, the CDR3 reads TGTGCCAGCAGTGTACAGGAACGCTACACCTTC.

The chain combines TRBV24-1 with TRBJ2-1, with D tentatively TRBD1 or TRBD2 (6 bases each). The V gene's germline CDR1 is KGHDR and CDR2 SFDVKD. Trimming removed 5 bases from V and 8 bases from J, with 12 bases in between. The CDR3 runs 13 residues. The CDR3 sequence: CATSAGAVDEQFF. The CDR3 DNA is TGTGCCACCAGTGCGGGGGCTGTGGATGAGCAGTTCTTC.

This clonotype was picked up a small number of times. Germline is not matched at one junction end, which may reflect a read error. The V gene is TRBV28, the J gene TRBJ2-3; 9 positions agree with TRBD1. The CDR3 spans 13 residues. CDR1 and CDR2 (germline): MDHEN, SYDVKM. The CDR3 loop is CASWGQGTDTQYF. CDR3 bases: TGTGCCAGCTGGGGACAGGGCACGGATACGCAGTATTTT.

The J gene is TRBJ1-2, the V gene TRBV9, with 7 positions matching TRBD1. The germline V gene has CDR1 SGDLS and CDR2 YYNGEE. The CDR3 covers 18 residues. Trimming took 0 bases from V and 0 from J; bases not matched to a gene: 11. The CDR3 region has the DNA TGTGCCAGCAGCGTAGCATGGGGACAGAATCCCCCTAACTATGGCTACACCTTC. This translates into CASSVAWGQNPPNYGYTF.

In this sample, this clonotype turned up a few times. The chain links TRBV10-3 to TRBJ2-7; 9 positions agree with TRBD1. CDR3 size: 16 residues. V trimming: 11 bases; J trimming: 4 bases; junction bases outside the gene matches: 18. Germline V CDR1 and CDR2: ENHRY, SYGVKD. CDR3 protein: CAGSVGTGQGGYEQYF. DNA of the CDR3: TGTGCCGGATCGGTTGGGACGGGACAGGGTGGATACGAGCAGTACTTC.

This clonotype was found a few times. The chain couples TRBV28 to TRBJ2-1, with D maybe TRBD2 (5 bases). The germline V and J ends were trimmed by 8 bases and 3 bases, with 17 bases remaining between them. Germline CDR1 is MDHEN and CDR2 is SYDVKM. CDR3 length: 15 amino acids. The CDR3 spells CASPPPGVNYNEQFF. CDR3 bases: TGTGCCAGCCCCCCCCCCGGGGTAAACTACAATGAGCAGTTCTTC.

This clonotype has just a few counts. The chain joins TRBV10-3 to TRBJ1-2, with D possibly TRBD1 on 5 matching bases. V lost 2 bases and J 5 bases, leaving 12 bases between the germline ends. This CDR3 comprises 14 residues. Germline values: CDR1 ENHRY, CDR2 SYGVKD. The CDR3 DNA sequence: TGTGCCATCAGTGAGAACGGGGGAAGGTATGGCTACACCTTC. This translates into CAISENGGRYGYTF.

The chain couples TRBV28 to TRBJ2-7; TRBD2 matches at 11 bases. After removal of 8 bases from V and 2 bases from J, the junction contained 5 bases not matched to a gene. CDR3 length equals 14 residues. Germline V gives CDR1 MDHEN, CDR2 SYDVKM. CDR3 coding DNA: TGTGCCAGCCGGGGACTAGCGGAACCCTACGAGCAGTACTTC. Translation gives CASRGLAEPYEQYF.

The chain recombines TRBV2 with TRBJ2-5, with TRBD1 as a possible D gene (6 bases). The DNA end lines up better with TRBJ2-7; the J call may be wrong. The CDR3 contains 15 residues. Germline CDR1 is SNHLY and CDR2 is FYNNEI. In nucleotides, the CDR3 is TGTGCCAGCAGTGCATCAATTCGACAGGCCAACGAGCAGTACTTC. Translation: CASSASIRQANEQYF.

The chain joins TRBV7-8 to TRBJ2-3; 11 bases line up with TRBD2. The CDR3 sequence is 16 residues long. Germline CDR1 and CDR2: SGHVS and FQNEAQ. V lost 3 bases, J lost 2 bases, and 4 bases stayed unmatched. The CDR3 region has the DNA TGTGCCAGCAGCTTGGCTAGCGGGGGGAACACAGATACGCAGTATTTT. Translated, it gives CASSLASGGNTDTQYF. The variable domain in full, with the rest retrieved from reference TRBV7-8 and TRBJ2-3, is GAGVSQSPRYKVAKRGQDVALRCDPISGHVSLFWYQQALGQGPEFLTYFQNEAQLDKSGLPSDRFFAERPEGSVSTLKIQRTQQEDSAVYLCASSLASGGNTDTQYFGPGTRLTVL.

This clonotype occurred a few times. The chain is built from TRBV6-6 and TRBJ1-5; D possibly corresponds to TRBD1 (5 bases). V lost 5 bases to trimming and J lost 1 base, with 12 bases between them. Germline CDR1 MNHNY, CDR2 SVGAGI (reference sequence). CDR3 length equals 15 residues. In DNA, the CDR3 is TGTGCCAGCAGTACCGGCAGGGCCAGCAATCAGCCCCAGCATTTT. It specifies CASSTGRASNQPQHF.

As regards this clonotype: One end of the junction does not line up with germline, which may come from a read error. The chain joins TRBV7-9 to TRBJ1-1; D is unresolved. Germline V gene data show CDR1 as SEHNR and CDR2 as FQNEAQ (reference sequence). CDR3 length: 14 residues. CDR3 sequence: CAGSLENRGTEAFF. In DNA, the CDR3 is TGTGCCGGCAGCTTAGAGAATCGAGGGACTGAAGCTTTCTTT. Supplemented by reference TRBV7-9 and TRBJ1-1, the full variable domain reads DTGVSQNPRHKITKRGQNVTFRCDPISEHNRLYWYRQTLGQGPEFLTYFQNEAQLEKSRLLSDRFSAERPKGSFSTLEIQRTEQGDSAMYLCAGSLENRGTEAFFGQGTRLTVV.

The chain carries TRBV12-3 or TRBV12-4 and TRBJ2-5; 12 bases align to TRBD2. The J call may be mistaken, given a closer DNA end match to TRBJ2-7. This CDR3 spans 15 amino acids. CDR3: CASSHGLAGSYEQYF. The CDR3 DNA reads TGTGCCAGCAGTCACGGACTAGCGGGATCGTACGAGCAGTACTTC.

V and J are TRBV5-1 and TRBJ2-1, with 11 positions matching TRBD1. The J segment lost 9 bases and the V segment lost 3 bases, leaving 8 bases of the junction unmatched. Per germline, CDR1 SGHRS and CDR2 YFSETQ. This CDR3 is 15 amino acids long. CDR3 sequence: CASSSGQGAGSEQFF. DNA for the CDR3: TGCGCCAGCAGCTCTGGACAGGGGGCGGGTAGTGAGCAGTTCTTC.

This chain connects TRBV5-1 to TRBJ2-5; TRBD2 might be the D (5 bases). CDR3 size: 17 residues. Germline values: CDR1 SGHRS, CDR2 YFSETQ. Trimming shortened V by 0 bases and J by 4 bases, and 19 bases separated the two germline ends. The CDR3 region is CASSLVFAGTSRETQYF. The CDR3 coding sequence is TGCGCCAGCAGCTTGGTATTTGCGGGTACCTCCCGAGAGACCCAGTACTTC.